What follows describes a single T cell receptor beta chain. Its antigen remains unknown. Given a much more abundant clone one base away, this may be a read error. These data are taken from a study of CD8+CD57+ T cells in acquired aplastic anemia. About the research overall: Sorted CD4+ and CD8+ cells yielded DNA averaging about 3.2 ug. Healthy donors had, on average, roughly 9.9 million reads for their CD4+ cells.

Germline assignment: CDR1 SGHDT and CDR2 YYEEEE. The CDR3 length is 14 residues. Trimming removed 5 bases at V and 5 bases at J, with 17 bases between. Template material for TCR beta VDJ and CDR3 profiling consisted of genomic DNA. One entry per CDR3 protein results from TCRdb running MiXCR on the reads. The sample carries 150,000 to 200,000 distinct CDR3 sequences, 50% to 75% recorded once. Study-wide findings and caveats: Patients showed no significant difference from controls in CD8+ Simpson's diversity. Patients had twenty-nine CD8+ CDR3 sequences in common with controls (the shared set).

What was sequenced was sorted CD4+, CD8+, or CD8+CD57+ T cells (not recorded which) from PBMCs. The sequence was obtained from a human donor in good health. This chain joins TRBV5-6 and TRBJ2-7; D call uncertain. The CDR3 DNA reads TGTGCCAGCAGGTCCAGGACCGCCGTCGACGAGCAGTACTTC. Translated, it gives CASRSRTAVDEQYF.